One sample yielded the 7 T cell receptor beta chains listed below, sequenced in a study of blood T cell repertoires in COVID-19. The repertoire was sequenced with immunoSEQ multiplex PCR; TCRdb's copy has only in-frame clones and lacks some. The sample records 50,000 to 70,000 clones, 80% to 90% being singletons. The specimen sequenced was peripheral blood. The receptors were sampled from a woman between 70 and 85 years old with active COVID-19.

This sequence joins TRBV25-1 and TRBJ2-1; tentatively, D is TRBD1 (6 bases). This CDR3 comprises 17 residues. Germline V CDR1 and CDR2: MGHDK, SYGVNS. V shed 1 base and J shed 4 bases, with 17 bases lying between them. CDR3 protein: CASSEWGTGTSYNEQFF. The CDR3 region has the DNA TGTGCCAGCAGTGAATGGGGTACCGGGACAAGTTACAATGAGCAGTTCTTC.

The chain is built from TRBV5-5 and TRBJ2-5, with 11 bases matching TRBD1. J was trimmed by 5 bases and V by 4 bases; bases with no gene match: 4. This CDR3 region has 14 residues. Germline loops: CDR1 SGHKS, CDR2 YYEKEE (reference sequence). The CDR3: CASSVGTGGETQYF. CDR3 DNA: TGTGCCAGCAGCGTCGGGACAGGGGGGGAGACCCAGTACTTC.

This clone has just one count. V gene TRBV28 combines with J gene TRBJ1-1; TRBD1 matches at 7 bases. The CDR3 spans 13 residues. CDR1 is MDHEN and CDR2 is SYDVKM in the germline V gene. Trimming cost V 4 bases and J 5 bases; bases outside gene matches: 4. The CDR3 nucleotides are TGTGCCAGCAGTTCCTTGACAGGGACTGAAGCTTTCTTT. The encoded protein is CASSSLTGTEAFF.

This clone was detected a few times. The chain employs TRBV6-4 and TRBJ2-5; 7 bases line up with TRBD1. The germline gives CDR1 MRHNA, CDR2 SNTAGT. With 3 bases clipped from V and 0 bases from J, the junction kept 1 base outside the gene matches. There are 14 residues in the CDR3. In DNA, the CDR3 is TGTGCCAGCAGTGAAGGGACAGACCAAGAGACCCAGTACTTC. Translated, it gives CASSEGTDQETQYF.

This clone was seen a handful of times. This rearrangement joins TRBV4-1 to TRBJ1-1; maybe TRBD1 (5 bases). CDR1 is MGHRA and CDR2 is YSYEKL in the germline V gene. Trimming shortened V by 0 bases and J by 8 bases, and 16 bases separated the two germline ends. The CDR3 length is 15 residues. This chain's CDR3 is CASSQDSPKDKEAFF. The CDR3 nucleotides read TGCGCCAGCAGCCAAGATAGCCCCAAGGACAAAGAAGCTTTCTTT.

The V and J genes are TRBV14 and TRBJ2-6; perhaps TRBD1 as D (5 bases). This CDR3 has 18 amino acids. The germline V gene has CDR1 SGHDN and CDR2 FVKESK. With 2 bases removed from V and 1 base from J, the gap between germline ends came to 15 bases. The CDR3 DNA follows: TGTGCCAGCAGCCAAAAGGCCACCCAGGGTTCTGGGGCCAACGTCCTGACTTTC. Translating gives CASSQKATQGSGANVLTF.

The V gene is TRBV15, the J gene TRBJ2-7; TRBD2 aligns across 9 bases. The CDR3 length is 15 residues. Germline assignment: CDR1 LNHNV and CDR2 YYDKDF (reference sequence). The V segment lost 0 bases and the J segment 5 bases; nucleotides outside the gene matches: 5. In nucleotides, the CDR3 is TGTGCCACCAGCAGAGATGGCGGGAGGGCCCACGAGCAGTACTTC. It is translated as CATSRDGGRAHEQYF. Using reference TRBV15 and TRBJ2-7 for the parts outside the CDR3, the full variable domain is DAMVIQNPRYQVTQFGKPVTLSCSQTLNHNVMYWYQQKSSQAPKLLFHYYDKDFNNEADTPDNFQSRRPNTSFCFLDIRSPGLGDTAMYLCATSRDGGRAHEQYFGPGTRLTVT.